The sequence of this T cell receptor (beta chain) was determined in a study of blood T cell repertoires in COVID-19. Study-wide background: Sources were T cells, B-cell-depleted T cells, or PBMCs; the material itself was cDNA or gDNA.

Germline V CDR1 and CDR2: SGHRS, YFSETQ. The CDR3 is 16 amino acids. With 4 bases clipped from V and 3 bases from J, the junction kept 10 bases outside the gene matches. Assay used: immunoSEQ multiplex PCR; TCRdb lists only in-frame clones, some missing. The top ten clones hold more than 2% of a sample with some 150,000 clones, 84% of them seen once. V usage is TRBV5-1 and J usage is TRBJ1-2; 9 nucleotides match TRBD1. Source material: peripheral blood. This receptor was identified in a man aged 65 to 85 with acute or convalescent COVID-19. This CDR3 is CASSRTGGDSDYGYTF. CDR3 sequence (DNA): TGCGCCAGCAGCCGCACAGGGGGCGACTCCGACTATGGCTACACCTTC.